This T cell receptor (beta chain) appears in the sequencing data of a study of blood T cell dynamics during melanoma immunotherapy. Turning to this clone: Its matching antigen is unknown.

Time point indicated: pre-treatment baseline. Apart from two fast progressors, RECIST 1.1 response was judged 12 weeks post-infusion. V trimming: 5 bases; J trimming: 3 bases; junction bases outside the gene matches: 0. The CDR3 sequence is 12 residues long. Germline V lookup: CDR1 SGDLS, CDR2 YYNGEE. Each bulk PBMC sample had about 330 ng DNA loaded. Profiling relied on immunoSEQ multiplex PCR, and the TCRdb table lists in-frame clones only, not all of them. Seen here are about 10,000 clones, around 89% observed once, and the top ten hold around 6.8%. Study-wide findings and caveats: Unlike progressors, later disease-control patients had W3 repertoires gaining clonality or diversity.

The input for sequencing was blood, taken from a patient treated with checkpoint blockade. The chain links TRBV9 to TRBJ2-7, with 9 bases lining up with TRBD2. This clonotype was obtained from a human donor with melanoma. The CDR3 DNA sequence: TGTGCCAGCAGTAGCGGGGGCTACGAGCAGTACTTC. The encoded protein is CASSSGGYEQYF.